The sample holds many counts of the clone carrying this TCR beta chain. This specimen comes from a study of T cells after yellow fever vaccination. From germline, CDR1 is SGDLS and CDR2 YYNGEE. V gave up 2 bases and J gave up 1 base, with 6 bases separating them. The CDR3 has 13 residues. A single record per CDR3 protein comes from TCRdb applying MiXCR to the 5' RACE reads. The sample yields a few hundred thousand distinct CDR3 sequences, about 4% seen once. The sequence was collected from a man between 18 and 35 years old who received the YFV17D yellow fever vaccine. The V gene is TRBV9, the J gene TRBJ1-1; unclear D gene. The sample in question was PBMCs, obtained 5 days after the yellow fever booster vaccination. CDR3 amino acids: CASSVDGNTEAFF. The CDR3 nucleotides are TGTGCCAGCAGCGTGGACGGGAACACTGAAGCTTTCTTT.